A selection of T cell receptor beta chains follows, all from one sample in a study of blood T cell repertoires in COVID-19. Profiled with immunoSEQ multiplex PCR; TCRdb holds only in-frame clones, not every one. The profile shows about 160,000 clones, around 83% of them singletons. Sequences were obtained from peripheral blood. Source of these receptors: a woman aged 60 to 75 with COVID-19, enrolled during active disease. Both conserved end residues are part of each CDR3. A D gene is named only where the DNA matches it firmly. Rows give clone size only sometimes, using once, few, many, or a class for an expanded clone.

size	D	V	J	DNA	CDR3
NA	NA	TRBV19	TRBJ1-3	TGTGCCAGTACCCTAACAGGGCACCTAGGAAACACCATATATTTT	CASTLTGHLGNTIYF
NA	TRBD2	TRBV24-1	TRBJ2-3	TGTGCCACCAGTGATATGGGGACTAGCGGGCAAGATACGCAGTATTTT	CATSDMGTSGQDTQYF
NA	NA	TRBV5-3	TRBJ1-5	TGTGCCAGAAGACTGGGGGACATCCCTTATCAGCCCCAGCATTTT	CARRLGDIPYQPQHF
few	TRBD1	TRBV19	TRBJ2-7	TGTGCCAGTAGTCAGGGACAGTTTTACGAGCAGTACTTC	CASSQGQFYEQYF
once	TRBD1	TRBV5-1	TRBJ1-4	TGCGCCAGCAGCGGGGCAGGGGGCCCCCTTAGCGAAAAACTGTTTTTT	CASSGAGGPLSEKLFF
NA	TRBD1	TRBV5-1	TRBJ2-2	TGCGCCAGCAGCTCGAGGACAGGGGGCAACACCGGGGAGCTGTTTTTT	CASSSRTGGNTGELFF
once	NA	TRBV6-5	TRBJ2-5	TGTGCCAGCAGTTACGGCTGGCAGGGAAGAAAAGAGACCCAGTACTTC	CASSYGWQGRKETQYF
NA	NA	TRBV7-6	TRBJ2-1	TGTGCCAGCAGCCCGGAGATATACAATGAGCAGTTCTTC	CASSPEIYNEQFF
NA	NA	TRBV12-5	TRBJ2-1	TGTGCTAGTGGTTTATCGGGGAGTGGGTCCTACAATGAGCAGTTCTTC	CASGLSGSGSYNEQFF
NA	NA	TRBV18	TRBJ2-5	TGTGCCAGCTCACAAACACCCGTGGAGACCCAGTACTTC	CASSQTPVETQYF
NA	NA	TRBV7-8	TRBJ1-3	TGTGCCAGCAGCTCTACTATGGACACCTCTGGAAACACCATATATTTT	CASSSTMDTSGNTIYF
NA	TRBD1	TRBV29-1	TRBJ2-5	TGCAGCGTTGAAGATGGGACAGCCAGTTCCGGAACCCAGTACTTC	CSVEDGTASSGTQYF
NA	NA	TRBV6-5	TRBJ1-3	TGTGCCAGCAGAGATGACAGTCGCTCTGGAAACACCATATATTTT	CASRDDSRSGNTIYF
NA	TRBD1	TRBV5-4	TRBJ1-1	TGTGCCAGCAGACAACTAGGGACAGGGAGAACTGAAGCTTTCTTT	CASRQLGTGRTEAFF
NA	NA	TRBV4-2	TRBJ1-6	TGTGCCAGCAGCCAAGAAGGGCAGGGGACCGCTCTACCCCTCCACTTT	CASSQEGQGTALPLHF
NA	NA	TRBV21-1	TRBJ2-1	TGTGCCAGCAGCAACGTTGGTGCTAGCGGGGTCAATGAGCAGTTCTTC	CASSNVGASGVNEQFF
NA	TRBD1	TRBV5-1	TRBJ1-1	TGCGCCAGCAGCGGGGACAGGGGGGACACTGAAGCTTTCTTT	CASSGDRGDTEAFF
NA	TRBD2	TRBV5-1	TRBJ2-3	TGCGCCAGCAGCTTGAGGGAGGGAAAGGGAGATACGCAGTATTTT	CASSLREGKGDTQYF
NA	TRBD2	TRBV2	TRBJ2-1	TGTGCCAGCAGTTACCCACTAGCGGGTACCTCCTACAATGAGCAGTTCTTC	CASSYPLAGTSYNEQFF
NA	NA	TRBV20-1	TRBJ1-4	TGCAGTGCTAGTGGCACACTAAATGAAAAACTGTTTTTT	CSASGTLNEKLFF
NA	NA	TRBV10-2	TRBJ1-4	TGCGCCAGTAGGACAATCGGGGAAAAACTGTTTTTT	CASRTIGEKLFF
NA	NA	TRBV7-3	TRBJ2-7	TGTGCCAGCAGCCCGGGGTCAATACTACCGCAGTACTTC	CASSPGSILPQYF
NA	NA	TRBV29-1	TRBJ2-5	TGCAGCGTTGCGGAGGAGACCCAGTACTTC	CSVAEETQYF
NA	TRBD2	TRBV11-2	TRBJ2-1	TGTGCCAGCAGCTTAGATGGAGCGGGAGTGTACAATGAGCAGTTCTTC	CASSLDGAGVYNEQFF
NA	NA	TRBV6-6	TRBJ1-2	TGTGCCAGCAGCCCGAGAAATGGCTACACCTTC	CASSPRNGYTF
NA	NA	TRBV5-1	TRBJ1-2	TGCGCCAGCAGCTTGGACAAGAGGGATGGCTACACCTTC	CASSLDKRDGYTF
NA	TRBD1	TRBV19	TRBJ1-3	TGTGCCAGTAGTATTGCCATGGGACAGCGAAACACCATATATTTT	CASSIAMGQRNTIYF
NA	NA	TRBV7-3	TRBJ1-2	TGTGCCAGCAGCTTAGAGAGAACGGGGGGTGGCTACACCTTC	CASSLERTGGGYTF
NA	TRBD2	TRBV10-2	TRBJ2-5	TGCGCCAGCAGGACTAGCGGGGGGCCCGCACAAGAGACCCAGTACTTC	CASRTSGGPAQETQYF
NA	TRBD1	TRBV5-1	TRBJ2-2	TGCGCCAGCAGCCCGGGACAGACAAACACCGGGGAGCTGTTTTTT	CASSPGQTNTGELFF
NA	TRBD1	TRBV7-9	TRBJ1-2	TGTGCCAGCAGCCCCGGACAGGCAGATCGCTACACCTTC	CASSPGQADRYTF
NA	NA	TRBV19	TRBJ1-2	TGTGCCAGTACTAACCCCGGACAACCCGGAGGGTATGGCTACACCTTC	CASTNPGQPGGYGYTF
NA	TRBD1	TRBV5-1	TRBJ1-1	TGCGCCAGCAGATTAGACAGGGGAAACACTGAAGCTTTCTTT	CASRLDRGNTEAFF
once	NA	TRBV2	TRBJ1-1	TGTGCCATTTCACAGGCTCCCGGGAACACTGAAGCTTTCTTT	CAISQAPGNTEAFF
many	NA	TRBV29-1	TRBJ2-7	TGCAGCGTCCCCGCCTTCGGGACTCTGATATTC	CSVPAFGTLIF
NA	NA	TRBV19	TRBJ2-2	TGTGCCAGTACGGGCGACAGACTTACGAACACCGGGGAGCTGTTTTTT	CASTGDRLTNTGELFF
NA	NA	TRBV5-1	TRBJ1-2	TGCGCCAGCGCTCTACCAGGAATTGGGGGCTACACCTTC	CASALPGIGGYTF
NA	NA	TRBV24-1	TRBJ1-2	TGTGCCACCAGTGATTCTGGGGCGGGGAGCTATGGCTACACCTTC	CATSDSGAGSYGYTF
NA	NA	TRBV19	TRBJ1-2	TGTGCCAGTAGTAACCGACCGAGGGATGGCTACACCTTC	CASSNRPRDGYTF
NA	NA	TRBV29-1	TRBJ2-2	TGCAGCGTTGAACACGGTTCCGGGGAGCTGTTTTTT	CSVEHGSGELFF